Presented here are 8 T cell receptor beta chains from one specimen sequenced in a study of Graves' ophthalmopathy and Graves' hyperthyroidism. For repertoire sequencing, the TCR beta CDR3 regions were amplified from RNA transcripts. The library came from an HTBI-primed first-round RT-PCR and a second-round multiplex PCR. TCRdb reprocessed the multiplex PCR reads with MiXCR, giving one entry per CDR3 protein. Of almost 400,000 distinct CDR3 sequences in the sample, about 16% were seen once. The specimen was peripheral blood. The origin of the receptors is a young woman with Graves' ophthalmopathy.

This chain uses TRBV20-1 with TRBJ2-2; a weak D match, TRBD2 (7 bases). The CDR3 runs to 13 residues. V was cut by 6 bases and J by 7 bases, with 15 bases left in between. In germline, CDR1 is DFQATT, CDR2 SNEGSKA (reference sequence). In DNA form, the CDR3 reads TGCAGTGCCCGTAGGGAGGGGGTCGGGGAGCTGTTTTTT. As protein: CSARREGVGELFF.

The chain uses TRBV25-1 and TRBJ2-2; weak D call: TRBD2 (7 bases). This CDR3 region has 17 residues. V was pared by 3 bases and J by 5 bases, with 19 bases between. In germline, CDR1 is MGHDK, CDR2 SYGVNS. This CDR3 is CASSDPPGGLWTGELFF. CDR3 bases: TGTGCCAGCAGTGATCCCCCCGGGGGGCTCTGGACCGGGGAGCTGTTTTTT. The entire variable domain, with the rest obtained from reference TRBV25-1 and TRBJ2-2, is as follows: EADIYQTPRYLVIGTGKKITLECSQTMGHDKMYWYQQDPGMELHLIHYSYGVNSTEKGDLSSESTVSRIRTEHFPLTLESARPSHTSQYLCASSDPPGGLWTGELFFGEGSRLTVL.

The chain carries TRBV28 and TRBJ2-2, with unresolved D. The V gene lost 4 bases and the J gene lost 4 bases, with 13 bases spanning the gap. Germline V gene lookup returns CDR1 MDHEN and CDR2 SYDVKM. The length of the CDR3 is 15 residues. CDR3 residues: CASSSPAGATGELFF. CDR3 bases: TGTGCCAGCAGTTCCCCCGCCGGCGCCACCGGGGAGCTGTTTTTT.

In its sample, this clonotype was seen many times. Written as DNA, the CDR3 is TGCAGTGCCACGGACAGGGGCTACAATCAGCCCCAGCATTTT. As protein: CSATDRGYNQPQHF. The V call is TRBV20-1, the J call TRBJ1-5, with 9 bases aligning to TRBD1. Germline-derived CDR1 and CDR2 are DFQATT and SNEGSKA (reference sequence). The CDR3 totals 14 residues. Germline trimming cut 6 bases from V and 3 bases from J; bases unmatched to any gene: 6.

This clonotype showed up many times. The V and J genes are TRBV12-3 or TRBV12-4 and TRBJ2-5, with D possibly matching TRBD2 (6 bases). The V end was cut by 5 bases, the J end by 4 bases, with 11 bases between. This CDR3 has 13 amino acids. CDR3 nucleotides: TGTGCCAGCAGTCCCGTCGGGGGAGAGACCCAGTACTTC. Protein product: CASSPVGGETQYF.

V is TRBV18 and J is TRBJ1-3, with D hard to call. Germline CDR1 is KGHSH and CDR2 is LQKENI. V lost 3 bases and J lost 0, with 12 bases in between. The length of the CDR3 is 16 residues. The CDR3 nucleotides read TGTGCCAGCTCACCGTCAGTAGGATTCTCTGGAAACACCATATATTTT. This translates into CASSPSVGFSGNTIYF.

This clonotype was detected many times. This chain links TRBV28 with TRBJ2-5; 9 bases are a match to TRBD2. CDR1 is MDHEN and CDR2 is SYDVKM in the germline V gene. CDR3 length equals 15 residues. With 5 bases clipped from V and 5 bases from J, the junction kept 9 bases outside the gene matches. CDR3 DNA sequence: TGTGCCAGCAGTCGAGCGGGGGGTTCGGGGGAGACCCAGTACTTC. It encodes CASSRAGGSGETQYF.

This clonotype was seen ten or more times. V and J are TRBV6-1 and TRBJ2-7; tentatively, D is TRBD1 or TRBD2 (5 bases each). Germline CDR1 MNHNS, CDR2 SASEGT. This CDR3 is built from 14 residues. V was cut by 6 bases and J by 3 bases, with 15 bases left in between. The CDR3 bases are TGTGCCAGCAGGCCGGGACCTTCGGTCTACGAGCAGTACTTC. Translated: CASRPGPSVYEQYF.